Listed below are T cell receptor beta chains from one sample, sequenced in a study of cytomegalovirus exposure and HLA in healthy donors. Assay used: immunoSEQ multiplex PCR; TCRdb lists only in-frame clones, some missing. The table has about 130,000 clones, roughly 80% seen once. Sequencing was carried out using PBMCs. The receptors shown here come from a woman between 40 and 50 years old in good health and CMV-seropositive. The CDR3 runs from the conserved cysteine through the conserved F or W. Fields, in order: clone size, V gene, D gene, J gene, CDR3 length, CDR3 protein, CDR3 DNA. D genes are given only for firm matches. Not every row has a clone size; where given, it reads once, few, many or a size class.

.	TRBV27	.	TRBJ2-1	16	CASSLLDSYSYNEQFF	TGTGCCAGCAGTTTACTAGACAGTTACTCCTACAATGAGCAGTTCTTC
.	TRBV6-6	.	TRBJ2-7	13	CASSYRDLYEQYF	TGTGCCAGCAGTTACCGGGATTTATACGAGCAGTACTTC
.	TRBV10-3	TRBD1	TRBJ1-1	12	CAIRQGSTEAFF	TGTGCCATCAGACAGGGGTCCACTGAAGCTTTCTTT
once	TRBV21-1	.	TRBJ2-1	12	CASSKFGVRRVF	TGTGCCAGCAGCAAATTCGGGGTAAGACGGGTCTTC
.	TRBV9	.	TRBJ2-2	12	CASSPPPGELFF	TGTGCCAGCAGCCCCCCTCCCGGGGAGCTGTTTTTT
.	TRBV5-6	.	TRBJ2-7	13	CASSFTGKYEQYF	TGTGCCAGCAGCTTTACAGGGAAATACGAGCAGTACTTC
.	TRBV5-1	TRBD1	TRBJ2-4	14	CASSLVQGADIQYF	TGCGCCAGCAGCTTGGTACAGGGGGCGGACATTCAGTACTTC
.	TRBV6-6	.	TRBJ2-7	14	CASTFRESSYEQYF	TGTGCCAGCACCTTTCGGGAGTCGTCCTACGAGCAGTACTTC
.	TRBV4-1	TRBD1	TRBJ1-2	16	CASSQGAGTGGIFSTF	TGCGCCAGCAGCCAAGGAGCCGGAACAGGGGGTATTTTCTCCACCTTC
.	TRBV4-3	.	TRBJ2-2	15	CASSLEKSNTGELFF	TGCGCCAGCAGCCTCGAGAAATCGAACACCGGGGAGCTGTTTTTT
.	TRBV11-1	TRBD1	TRBJ2-7	14	CASSTSGQAREQYF	TGTGCCAGCAGCACTTCTGGACAGGCAAGGGAGCAGTACTTC
once	TRBV28	TRBD1	TRBJ2-7	15	CASSLGTGGAYEQYF	TGTGCCAGCAGTTTGGGGACAGGGGGCGCGTACGAGCAGTACTTC
.	TRBV11-2	.	TRBJ2-2	14	CAGRSGPNTGELFF	TGTGCCGGTCGGAGCGGACCGAACACCGGGGAGCTGTTTTTT
.	TRBV18	.	TRBJ1-1	16	CASSPPLGQGNTEAFF	TGTGCCAGCTCACCCCCCCTTGGGCAGGGGAACACTGAAGCTTTCTTT
.	TRBV30	.	TRBJ2-3	16	CAWSVWRGFPTDTQYF	TGTGCCTGGAGTGTATGGCGGGGTTTCCCCACAGATACGCAGTATTTT
.	TRBV9	.	TRBJ1-3	16	CASSADGQPSGNTIYF	TGTGCCAGCAGCGCCGACGGACAGCCCTCTGGAAACACCATATATTTT
.	TRBV10-3	TRBD2	TRBJ2-2	17	CASYFSAGGPVAGELFF	TGTGCCTCGTATTTCTCGGCGGGAGGGCCGGTGGCCGGGGAGCTGTTTTTT
.	TRBV28	.	TRBJ2-7	17	CASSLPSPGGNRGEQYF	TGTGCCAGCAGTTTACCGTCTCCTGGAGGGAACCGGGGCGAGCAGTACTTC
.	TRBV2	TRBD2	TRBJ2-1	15	CASVPAEAGVVEQFF	TGTGCCAGCGTGCCGGCAGAAGCGGGAGTGGTTGAGCAGTTCTTC
few	TRBV9	TRBD1	TRBJ1-3	20	CASSVASGTGPLSSGNTIYF	TGTGCCAGCAGCGTAGCAAGTGGGACAGGGCCCCTGAGCTCTGGAAACACCATATATTTT
few	TRBV7-3	TRBD2	TRBJ2-1	14	CASSLLAGANEQFF	TGTGCCAGCAGCTTGCTAGCGGGAGCCAATGAGCAGTTCTTC
.	TRBV2	TRBD1	TRBJ2-1	15	CASRPPRDSNNEQFF	TGTGCCAGCAGGCCCCCTAGGGACAGTAACAATGAGCAGTTCTTC
.	TRBV5-1	TRBD2	TRBJ2-2	16	CASSFSSGMGTGELFF	TGCGCCAGCAGCTTTAGTAGCGGGATGGGCACCGGGGAGCTGTTTTTT
.	TRBV6-1	.	TRBJ1-3	15	CASSESRQSGNTIYF	TGTGCCAGCAGTGAATCGCGGCAGTCTGGAAACACCATATATTTT
.	TRBV5-1	TRBD1	TRBJ1-4	15	CASSLRQGLDEKLFF	TGCGCCAGCAGCTTGAGACAGGGCCTCGATGAAAAACTGTTTTTT
few	TRBV9	TRBD2	TRBJ2-5	17	CASSEEGNAGGPETQYF	TGTGCCAGCAGTGAGGAGGGAAACGCGGGAGGGCCGGAGACCCAGTACTTC
.	TRBV5-6	.	TRBJ1-1	12	CASRGGGHEAFF	TGTGCCAGCAGGGGTGGAGGCCATGAAGCTTTCTTT
.	TRBV14	.	TRBJ2-3	12	CASSPGTDTQYF	TGTGCCAGCAGTCCTGGCACAGATACGCAGTATTTT
.	TRBV7-2	.	TRBJ2-1	12	CASSALYNEQFF	TGTGCCAGCAGCGCCCTATACAATGAGCAGTTCTTC
.	TRBV6-6	.	TRBJ2-7	14	CASSFSQAGYEQYF	TGTGCCAGCAGCTTCTCTCAGGCGGGCTACGAGCAGTACTTC
.	TRBV7-6	.	TRBJ1-4	14	CASSLLRANEKLFF	TGTGCCAGCAGCCTTCTGAGAGCTAATGAAAAACTGTTTTTT
.	TRBV11-2	.	TRBJ2-7	15	CASSVAYGGTYEQYF	TGTGCCAGCAGCGTAGCTTATGGGGGGACCTACGAGCAGTACTTC
.	TRBV28	TRBD1	TRBJ2-7	17	CASSLKFLGTGDYEQYF	TGTGCCAGCAGTTTAAAGTTTCTGGGGACAGGGGACTACGAGCAGTACTTC
few	TRBV4-1	TRBD2	TRBJ2-2	16	CASSQRVIAGVGELFF	TGCGCCAGCAGCCAGCGGGTAATAGCGGGAGTAGGGGAGCTGTTTTTT
.	TRBV5-6	TRBD2	TRBJ2-1	15	CASSPGTSDYNEQFF	TGTGCCAGCAGCCCAGGGACTAGCGATTACAATGAGCAGTTCTTC
.	TRBV28	.	TRBJ2-7	15	CASSLFVGALGEQYF	TGTGCCAGCAGCTTGTTTGTAGGGGCATTGGGCGAGCAGTACTTC
once	TRBV7-2	.	TRBJ2-7	12	CASSFLRNEQYF	TGTGCCAGCAGCTTTCTTCGTAACGAGCAGTACTTC
.	TRBV19	.	TRBJ2-7	14	CASSIVASSYEQYF	TGTGCCAGTAGTATAGTCGCCAGTTCCTACGAGCAGTACTTC
.	TRBV10-2	.	TRBJ2-3	14	CASSDTRGTDTQYF	TGCGCCAGCAGTGACACTAGGGGCACAGATACGCAGTATTTT
.	TRBV2	.	TRBJ1-4	13	CATSGGLFEKLFF	TGTGCCACCTCAGGTGGCCTTTTCGAAAAACTGTTTTTT
.	TRBV7-2	.	TRBJ2-3	12	CASSSEVDTQYF	TGTGCCAGCAGTTCGGAGGTAGATACGCAGTATTTT
.	TRBV9	.	TRBJ2-7	12	CASGGIGYEQYF	TGTGCCAGTGGAGGGATCGGCTACGAGCAGTACTTC
.	TRBV29-1	.	TRBJ1-5	13	CSVGTDSNQPQHF	TGCAGCGTTGGGACAGATAGCAATCAGCCCCAGCATTTT
.	TRBV25-1	.	TRBJ2-7	12	CASSLFWHEQYF	TGTGCCAGCAGCCTTTTCTGGCACGAGCAGTACTTC
.	TRBV18	TRBD2	TRBJ2-1	14	CASSLAGGDNEQFF	TGTGCCAGCTCACTAGCGGGAGGGGACAATGAGCAGTTCTTC
.	TRBV18	TRBD1	TRBJ1-1	14	CASSPGQGNTEAFF	TGTGCCAGCTCACCGGGACAGGGGAACACTGAAGCTTTCTTT
.	TRBV5-6	TRBD1	TRBJ1-5	15	CASSTGGQGYQPQHF	TGTGCCAGCAGCACTGGAGGACAGGGCTATCAGCCCCAGCATTTT
.	TRBV30	.	TRBJ1-2	12	CAWTGLGYGYTF	TGTGCCTGGACAGGGTTAGGCTATGGCTACACCTTC
.	TRBV13	TRBD2	TRBJ2-5	16	CASSLRGREVEETQYF	TGTGCCAGCAGCTTAAGAGGGCGGGAGGTGGAGGAGACCCAGTACTTC
.	TRBV4-2	.	TRBJ2-7	15	CASSQAGVESYEQYF	TGTGCCAGCAGCCAAGCAGGGGTCGAATCCTACGAGCAGTACTTC